This is a list of T cell receptor beta chains from one sample in a study of CD8+ T cells in alopecia areata. TCRdb's table, derived via immunoSEQ multiplex PCR, lists solely in-frame clones and lacks some. Here the sample spans 87,000 or so clones, around 70% being singletons. The sample consisted of CD8+ T cells sorted from blood, taken around week 42, from a patient treated with tofacitinib. Receptor source: a human donor with alopecia areata. Both conserved end residues are part of each CDR3. Fields, in order: J gene, clone size, D gene, V gene, CDR3 protein, CDR3 DNA. The D gene is left open where the match is weak. A clone size is listed for some rows: how often the clone was seen (once, few, many), or a class if it is expanded.

TRBJ1-1 | - | - | TRBV19 | CASSARRDLNTEAFF | TGTGCCAGTAGCGCCCGGAGGGACCTGAACACTGAAGCTTTCTTT
TRBJ2-3 | - | - | TRBV5-1 | CASSLRGGDTQYF | TGCGCCAGCAGCTTGAGGGGCGGAGATACGCAGTATTTT
TRBJ2-1 | - | - | TRBV7-2 | CASSFTGNEQFF | TGTGCCAGCAGCTTCACGGGGAATGAGCAGTTCTTC
TRBJ1-2 | - | - | TRBV30 | CAWRGIQSNLNYGYTF | TGTGCCTGGAGGGGCATCCAGTCCAACCTTAACTATGGCTACACCTTC
TRBJ2-1 | - | - | TRBV15 | CATSREKSSYNEQFF | TGTGCCACCAGCAGAGAGAAAAGCTCCTACAATGAGCAGTTCTTC
TRBJ2-7 | - | - | TRBV7-9 | CASSGLYSYEQYF | TGTGCCAGCAGCGGGCTCTACTCCTACGAGCAGTACTTC
TRBJ2-3 | - | TRBD2 | TRBV9 | CASSVLSGGSDTQYF | TGTGCCAGCAGCGTACTCAGCGGGGGAAGCGATACGCAGTATTTT
TRBJ1-6 | once | - | TRBV7-9 | CASSSRGGSYNSPLHF | TGTGCCAGCAGCTCGCGGGGGGGCTCCTATAATTCACCCCTCCACTTT
TRBJ1-2 | - | - | TRBV30 | CAWSDQPYGYTF | TGTGCCTGGAGTGACCAGCCCTATGGCTACACCTTC
TRBJ2-1 | - | - | TRBV4-3 | CASSQSTRPGEQFF | TGCGCCAGCAGCCAATCGACCCGACCAGGAGAGCAGTTCTTC
TRBJ1-2 | many | - | TRBV7-9 | CASSPGGDYGYTF | TGTGCCAGCAGCCCCGGGGGGGACTATGGCTACACCTTC
TRBJ1-4 | - | - | TRBV27 | CASSLRGADRSTNEKLFF | TGTGCCAGCAGTTTGCGCGGGGCGGACCGTTCAACTAATGAAAAACTGTTTTTT
TRBJ2-3 | once | - | TRBV9 | CASSVGHKDTQYF | TGTGCCAGCAGCGTAGGTCATAAGGATACGCAGTATTTT
TRBJ2-2 | - | - | TRBV5-1 | CASSLTGANTGELFF | TGCGCCAGCAGCTTGACGGGGGCAAACACCGGGGAGCTGTTTTTT
TRBJ1-1 | - | - | TRBV19 | CASSRGVNTEAFF | TGTGCCAGTAGTCGTGGGGTGAACACTGAAGCTTTCTTT
TRBJ2-7 | - | TRBD1 | TRBV29-1 | CSAQGADEQYF | TGCAGCGCCCAGGGGGCGGACGAGCAGTACTTC
TRBJ1-1 | - | TRBD1 | TRBV27 | CASSFQGANTEAFF | TGTGCCAGCAGTTTCCAGGGGGCGAACACTGAAGCTTTCTTT
TRBJ1-4 | - | TRBD1 | TRBV7-8 | CASSPRTGVNEKLFF | TGTGCCAGCAGTCCCCGGACAGGGGTTAATGAAAAACTGTTTTTT
TRBJ2-7 | - | TRBD2 | TRBV6-1 | CASSLGGFPYEQYF | TGTGCCAGCAGCCTGGGGGGGTTCCCCTACGAGCAGTACTTC
TRBJ2-1 | - | - | TRBV6-1 | CASSLGNNEQFF | TGTGCCAGCAGCCTAGGCAACAATGAGCAGTTCTTC
TRBJ2-7 | - | - | TRBV7-2 | CASSLFLGPGYEQYF | TGTGCCAGCAGCTTATTTTTGGGACCCGGCTACGAGCAGTACTTC
TRBJ2-7 | - | - | TRBV7-2 | CASSAPGTSYEQYF | TGTGCCAGCAGCGCCCCAGGGACCTCCTACGAGCAGTACTTC
TRBJ2-7 | - | - | TRBV4-3 | CASSQGRGSSYEQYF | TGCGCCAGCAGCCAAGGTCGGGGGAGCTCCTACGAGCAGTACTTC
TRBJ2-5 | - | TRBD1 | TRBV11-2 | CASSSRDRGDQETQYF | TGTGCCAGCAGCTCCAGGGACAGGGGAGACCAAGAGACCCAGTACTTC
TRBJ1-5 | many | - | TRBV11-2 | CASSLSPSQPQHF | TGTGCCAGCAGCTTGTCCCCTAGTCAGCCCCAGCATTTT
TRBJ2-1 | - | - | TRBV9 | CASSVTNNEQFF | TGTGCCAGCAGCGTCACCAACAATGAGCAGTTCTTC
TRBJ1-1 | - | TRBD1 | TRBV30 | CAWSVGRAGGTEAFF | TGTGCCTGGAGTGTGGGCCGTGCAGGGGGCACTGAAGCTTTCTTT
TRBJ2-3 | - | TRBD2 | TRBV9 | CASSQSGGFTDTQYF | TGTGCCAGCAGCCAGAGCGGGGGTTTCACAGATACGCAGTATTTT
TRBJ1-6 | - | TRBD1 | TRBV27 | CASSLSETGNSPLHF | TGTGCCAGCAGTTTATCGGAGACAGGGAATTCACCCCTCCACTTT
TRBJ1-4 | - | TRBD1 | TRBV5-6 | CASSVHPGQVNEKLFF | TGTGCCAGCAGCGTCCACCCGGGACAGGTTAATGAAAAACTGTTTTTT
TRBJ1-2 | - | TRBD1 | TRBV4-3 | CASSQDLNGQGGNYGYTF | TGCGCCAGCAGCCAAGATCTAAATGGACAGGGGGGTAACTATGGCTACACCTTC
TRBJ2-3 | - | - | TRBV7-9 | CASSSSARSFTDTQYF | TGTGCCAGCAGCTCTTCAGCGCGGTCTTTCACAGATACGCAGTATTTT
TRBJ2-3 | - | - | TRBV4-3 | CASSQQSDTQYF | TGCGCCAGCAGCCAACAGTCAGATACGCAGTATTTT
TRBJ1-1 | few | - | TRBV14 | CASSLGAEAFF | TGTGCCAGCAGCCTAGGAGCTGAAGCTTTCTTT
TRBJ2-3 | - | - | TRBV2 | CASSWEYTQYF | TGTGCCAGCAGTTGGGAGTATACGCAGTATTTT
TRBJ1-2 | - | - | TRBV29-1 | CSVEDLDGYGYTF | TGCAGCGTTGAAGATCTGGACGGCTATGGCTACACCTTC
TRBJ2-1 | once | - | TRBV18 | CASSPLEGGSYNEQFF | TGTGCCAGCTCACCACTCGAGGGGGGCTCCTACAATGAGCAGTTCTTC
TRBJ1-2 | - | - | TRBV2 | CASTRNLYGYTF | TGTGCCAGCACCCGAAATCTCTATGGCTACACCTTC
TRBJ2-2 | - | - | TRBV5-1 | CASSLVVGELFF | TGCGCCAGCAGCTTGGTGGTCGGGGAGCTGTTTTTT
TRBJ1-2 | - | - | TRBV27 | CASSSTGNDGYTF | TGTGCCAGCAGCTCTACAGGAAACGATGGCTACACCTTC
TRBJ2-3 | - | - | TRBV5-6 | CASSASSTDTQYF | TGTGCCAGCAGCGCCTCTAGCACAGATACGCAGTATTTT
TRBJ1-2 | - | - | TRBV12-2 | CASRPGTENYGYTF | TGTGCAAGTCGCCCTGGGACAGAAAACTATGGCTACACCTTC
TRBJ2-1 | - | - | TRBV6-5 | CASSPVGGDEQFF | TGTGCCAGCAGTCCCGTTGGGGGCGATGAGCAGTTCTTC
TRBJ2-1 | - | TRBD2 | TRBV5-1 | CASSLSLSPQAGGKEQFF | TGCGCCAGCAGCCTTAGTTTGAGTCCACAAGCGGGGGGTAAAGAGCAGTTCTTC